This record concerns one TCR beta chain sequence. The protocol was immunoSEQ multiplex PCR, while the TCRdb copy is restricted to in-frame clones and leaves out a portion. The sample has about 170,000 clones, roughly 84% seen once. The data belong to a study of blood T cell repertoires in COVID-19. Study at large: Donors in the United States, Italy and Spain gave samples during acute or convalescent COVID-19.

This clonotype was sampled from a woman in her seventies with COVID-19, enrolled during active disease. Sequencing was done on a sample of peripheral blood.

The CDR3 nucleotides read TGCGCCAGCAGCCAGACAGGACAGGGCGTCGACACTGAAGCTTTCTTT. Residues: CASSQTGQGVDTEAFF. J is TRBJ1-1 and V is TRBV4-1, with 8 bases aligning to TRBD1. CDR1 is MGHRA, CDR2 YSYEKL, per germline. The V gene end was trimmed by 3 bases and the J gene end by 3 bases; junction bases not matched to a gene: 9. The CDR3 runs to 16 residues.